This TCR beta chain came from a study of human T cells and chemical hapten exposure. This clonotype was counted at least ten times. V trimming: 3 bases; J trimming: 7 bases; junction bases outside the gene matches: 11. Germline CDR1 DFQATT, CDR2 SNEGSKA (reference sequence). The CDR3 runs to 15 residues. TCRdb reanalysed the RACE reads using MiXCR and keeps one entry per CDR3 protein. The sample includes 60,000 to 70,000 distinct CDR3 sequences, approximately 11% of them seen just once. The time point here: pre-sensitization, week 0. Treatment reported: therapeutic diphenylcyclopropenone sensitization with weekly scalp DPC.

This clonotype was obtained from a woman in her 50s with alopecia areata. Some clones in this sample may be carry-over from other donors' samples. This chain connects TRBV20-1 to TRBJ2-7; 11 bases are shared with TRBD1. The source material was whole blood, sampled in connection with sensitization to the hapten diphenylcyclopropenone (DPC). The CDR3 nucleotides are TGCAGTGCTAGGCACCGGGACAGGGGGTCCCTGGAGCAGTACTTC. This gives the protein CSARHRDRGSLEQYF.